The clone carrying this T cell receptor (beta chain) was counted between two and nine times. What it binds is not known. This entry belongs to a study of T-cell reconstitution after alpha-beta-depleted transplantation in children. Regarding the study as a whole: Certain patients had high TCRbeta diversity at day 60, and it came from recipient T cells and thymic progenitors that survived. Reported findings indicate that, about two months after transplant, alpha-beta T cells came from several hundred expanded clones, which were derived from non-depleted graft cells. Diversity and T-cell counts at one year after transplant derived mostly from new T cells.

V lost 5 bases, J lost 7 bases, and 21 bases lay in between. Germline V gene lookup returns CDR1 MNHEY and CDR2 SMNVEV (reference sequence). The CDR3 extends over 15 amino acids. Unique molecular identifiers were used in preparing the TCRbeta library. TCRdb reanalysed the PCR reads using MiXCR and keeps one entry per CDR3 protein. The sample records 250,000 or so distinct CDR3 sequences, roughly 25% being singletons. The chain joins TRBV27 to TRBJ2-7, with a weak D call TRBD1 (5 bases). The receptor was derived from a female patient between 2 and 15 years old who had a stem cell transplant for congenital amegakaryocytic thrombocytopenia, so the T cells may come from the graft donor. Here the sequenced sample was PBMCs, mostly from graft donor cells, taken 360 days after TCRalphabeta/CD19-depleted stem cell transplant. The CDR3 nucleotides read TGTGCCAGCAGTCTCCTCTCGCACAGGAAGGGGGAGCAGTACTTC. Encoded protein: CASSLLSHRKGEQYF.